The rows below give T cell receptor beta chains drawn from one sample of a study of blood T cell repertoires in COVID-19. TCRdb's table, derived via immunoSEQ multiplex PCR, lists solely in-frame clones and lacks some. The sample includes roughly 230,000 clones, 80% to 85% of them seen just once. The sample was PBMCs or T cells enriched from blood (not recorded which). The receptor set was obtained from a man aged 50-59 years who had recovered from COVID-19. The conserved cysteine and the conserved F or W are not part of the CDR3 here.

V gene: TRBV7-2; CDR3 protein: ASSFSRTDYEQY
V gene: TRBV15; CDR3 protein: ATSRQDTEAF
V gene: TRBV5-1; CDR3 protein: ASSAAVETGRYGYT
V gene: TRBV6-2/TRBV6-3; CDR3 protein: ASSYEGARRWQPQH
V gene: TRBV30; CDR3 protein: AWNFRDRDFETQY
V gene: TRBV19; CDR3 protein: ASSILAGGFAGELF
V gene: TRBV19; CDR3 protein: ASKVWDTSTDTQY
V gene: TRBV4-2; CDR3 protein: ASSQIAGGGSEQY
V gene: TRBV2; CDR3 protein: ATAGTSSTDTQY
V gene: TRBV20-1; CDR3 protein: SARYLDTQY
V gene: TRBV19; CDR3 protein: ASSTHNEQF
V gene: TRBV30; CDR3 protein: AWREGGIGGYT
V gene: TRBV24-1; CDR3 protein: ATSDPQGPYEQY
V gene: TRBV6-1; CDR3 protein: AGGAGPGGYT
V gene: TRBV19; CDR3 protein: ASSITGDSYNEQF
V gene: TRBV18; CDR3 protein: ASSPKLTSGTVDTQY
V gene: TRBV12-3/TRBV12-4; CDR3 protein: ASSLPADTQY
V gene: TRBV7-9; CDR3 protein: ASSSESSMNTQY
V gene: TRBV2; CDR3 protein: ADSSEIYNEQF
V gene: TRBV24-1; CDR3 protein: ATSGLRDRGKKNEQY
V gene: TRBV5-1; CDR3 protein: ASSLAVAGGQDTQY
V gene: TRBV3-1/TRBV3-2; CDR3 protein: ASSQLAGSRYTQY
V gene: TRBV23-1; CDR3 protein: ASSQLPGGVPPNEKLF
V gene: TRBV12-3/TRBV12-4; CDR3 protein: ASSAGVYGYT
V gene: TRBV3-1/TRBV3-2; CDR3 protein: ASSWYAQGSEQY
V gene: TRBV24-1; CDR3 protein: ATSDPLKSSGFAGELF
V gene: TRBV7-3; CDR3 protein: ASSLMRLAGGPSGELF
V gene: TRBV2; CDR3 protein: ASKDRTNEKLF
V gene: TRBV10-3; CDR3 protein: AISQQDRGYQPQH
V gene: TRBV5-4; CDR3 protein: ASSFSGNPREKLF
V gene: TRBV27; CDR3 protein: ASIGLAGMSSYNEQF
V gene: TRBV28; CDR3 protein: ASSPPGQVFGAF
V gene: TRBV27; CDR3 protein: ASSAPRGQGVSPYEQY
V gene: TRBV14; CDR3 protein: ASSQDGGRGREQY
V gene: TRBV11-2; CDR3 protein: ASSLIANEQF
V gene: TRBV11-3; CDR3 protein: ASSSWGLAGVGKSLYEQY
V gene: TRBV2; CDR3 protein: ASIPTGTGLTEAF
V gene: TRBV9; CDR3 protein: ASSPGTGAEKLF
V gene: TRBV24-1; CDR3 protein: ATSDQTGTGYEQY
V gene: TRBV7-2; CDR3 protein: ASSLSRGSYGYT
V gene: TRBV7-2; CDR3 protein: AAGTYEQY